Listed below are T cell receptor beta chains from one sample, sequenced in a study of blood T cell repertoires in COVID-19. The protocol was immunoSEQ multiplex PCR, while the TCRdb copy is restricted to in-frame clones and leaves out a portion. The sample contains tens of thousands of clones, about 72% of which appear only once. Sequencing was carried out using peripheral blood. All receptors come from a man in his sixties or seventies with active or convalescent COVID-19. CDR3s include the opening cysteine and the closing phenylalanine or tryptophan. D genes are given only for firm matches. Expanded clones are given a class, and other clones once, few, many or no size at all.

v_call: TRBV19; clone_size: NA; j_call: TRBJ1-5; d_call: NA; cdr3_aa: CASTQDQGFVQPQHF; cdr3_nt: TGTGCCAGTACCCAGGATCAGGGGTTTGTACAGCCCCAGCATTTT
v_call: TRBV7-3; clone_size: NA; j_call: TRBJ2-7; d_call: NA; cdr3_aa: CASSNDWAGEQYF; cdr3_nt: TGTGCCAGCAGTAACGACTGGGCGGGGGAGCAGTACTTC
v_call: TRBV29-1; clone_size: NA; j_call: TRBJ2-5; d_call: NA; cdr3_aa: CSVEGRLTQYF; cdr3_nt: TGCAGCGTTGAGGGCCGGCTGACCCAGTACTTC
v_call: TRBV5-1; clone_size: NA; j_call: TRBJ1-4; d_call: TRBD1; cdr3_aa: CASSLGQGAANEKLFF; cdr3_nt: TGCGCCAGCAGCTTGGGGCAGGGGGCGGCTAATGAAAAACTGTTTTTT
v_call: TRBV13; clone_size: NA; j_call: TRBJ2-7; d_call: TRBD1; cdr3_aa: CASSAQDRASYEQYF; cdr3_nt: TGTGCCAGCAGCGCGCAAGACAGGGCCTCCTACGAGCAGTACTTC
v_call: TRBV19; clone_size: NA; j_call: TRBJ1-1; d_call: TRBD1; cdr3_aa: CASWTGGEAFF; cdr3_nt: TGTGCCAGTTGGACAGGGGGCGAGGCTTTCTTT
v_call: TRBV27; clone_size: once; j_call: TRBJ2-1; d_call: NA; cdr3_aa: CASSFSGMADYNEQFF; cdr3_nt: TGTGCCAGCAGTTTCTCGGGGATGGCGGACTACAATGAGCAGTTCTTC
v_call: TRBV5-1; clone_size: NA; j_call: TRBJ2-1; d_call: NA; cdr3_aa: CASSLGVATHNEQFF; cdr3_nt: TGCGCCAGCAGCTTGGGGGTAGCGACACACAATGAGCAGTTCTTC
v_call: TRBV6-5; clone_size: NA; j_call: TRBJ1-5; d_call: NA; cdr3_aa: CASRRTANQPQHF; cdr3_nt: TGTGCCAGCAGACGGACAGCCAATCAGCCCCAGCATTTT
v_call: TRBV2; clone_size: NA; j_call: TRBJ2-1; d_call: NA; cdr3_aa: CASRQDYNEQFF; cdr3_nt: TGTGCCAGCAGACAGGACTACAATGAGCAGTTCTTC
v_call: TRBV19; clone_size: NA; j_call: TRBJ2-3; d_call: NA; cdr3_aa: CASSDPFGDTPQYF; cdr3_nt: TGTGCCAGTAGTGACCCTTTCGGGGACACCCCCCAGTATTTT
v_call: TRBV24-1; clone_size: NA; j_call: TRBJ1-5; d_call: TRBD1; cdr3_aa: CATQGTGNYQPQHF; cdr3_nt: TGTGCCACGCAGGGGACAGGAAATTATCAGCCCCAGCATTTT
v_call: TRBV30; clone_size: NA; j_call: TRBJ2-5; d_call: NA; cdr3_aa: CAWSTSMQTQYF; cdr3_nt: TGTGCCTGGAGTACTAGCATGCAGACCCAGTACTTC
v_call: TRBV9; clone_size: NA; j_call: TRBJ2-6; d_call: TRBD1; cdr3_aa: CASSAGTGGAFVLTF; cdr3_nt: TGTGCCAGCAGCGCGGGGACAGGGGGCGCTTTCGTCCTGACTTTC
v_call: TRBV2; clone_size: NA; j_call: TRBJ1-6; d_call: NA; cdr3_aa: CASRSSGTRNNSPLHF; cdr3_nt: TGTGCCAGCAGATCCTCCGGGACTAGAAATAATTCACCCCTCCACTTT
v_call: TRBV7-2; clone_size: once; j_call: TRBJ2-7; d_call: TRBD2; cdr3_aa: CASSVTSVGEQYF; cdr3_nt: TGTGCCAGCAGCGTAACTAGCGTTGGCGAGCAGTACTTC
v_call: TRBV19; clone_size: NA; j_call: TRBJ2-3; d_call: NA; cdr3_aa: CASSMKGEDTQYF; cdr3_nt: TGTGCCAGTAGTATGAAGGGGGAAGATACGCAGTATTTT
v_call: TRBV11-2; clone_size: NA; j_call: TRBJ1-5; d_call: NA; cdr3_aa: CASSFSGDDQPQHF; cdr3_nt: TGTGCCAGCAGCTTTTCGGGGGATGATCAGCCCCAGCATTTT
v_call: TRBV11-2; clone_size: NA; j_call: TRBJ2-7; d_call: TRBD1; cdr3_aa: CASKGQGRNEQYF; cdr3_nt: TGTGCCAGCAAGGGACAGGGGAGAAACGAGCAGTACTTC
v_call: TRBV25-1; clone_size: NA; j_call: TRBJ1-2; d_call: NA; cdr3_aa: CASSERESYGYTF; cdr3_nt: TGTGCCAGCAGTGAACGAGAGTCCTATGGCTACACCTTC
v_call: TRBV3-1/TRBV3-2; clone_size: once; j_call: TRBJ1-6; d_call: NA; cdr3_aa: CASSQPSPNSPLHF; cdr3_nt: TGTGCCAGCAGCCAACCCTCCCCGAATTCACCCCTCCACTTT
v_call: TRBV11-2; clone_size: NA; j_call: TRBJ2-3; d_call: NA; cdr3_aa: CASTPRDSDTQYF; cdr3_nt: TGTGCCAGCACGCCTAGGGACTCAGATACGCAGTATTTT
v_call: TRBV19; clone_size: few; j_call: TRBJ2-1; d_call: NA; cdr3_aa: CASSIGNFYNEQFF; cdr3_nt: TGTGCCAGTAGTATAGGTAACTTCTACAATGAGCAGTTCTTC
v_call: TRBV21-1; clone_size: NA; j_call: TRBJ2-1; d_call: NA; cdr3_aa: CASSKEMVGHYNEQFF; cdr3_nt: TGTGCCAGCAGCAAAGAAATGGTCGGACATTACAATGAGCAGTTCTTC
v_call: TRBV5-1; clone_size: NA; j_call: TRBJ2-3; d_call: NA; cdr3_aa: CASSLEVAPTDTQYF; cdr3_nt: TGCGCCAGCAGCTTGGAAGTAGCTCCCACAGATACGCAGTATTTT
v_call: TRBV24-1; clone_size: NA; j_call: TRBJ1-2; d_call: TRBD1; cdr3_aa: CATSDSTGGRNYGYTF; cdr3_nt: TGTGCCACCAGTGATTCAACAGGGGGTCGGAACTATGGCTACACCTTC
v_call: TRBV13; clone_size: once; j_call: TRBJ2-7; d_call: NA; cdr3_aa: CASSTEGDGYEQYF; cdr3_nt: TGTGCCAGCAGCACCGAGGGGGACGGGTACGAGCAGTACTTC
v_call: TRBV11-3; clone_size: few; j_call: TRBJ1-1; d_call: NA; cdr3_aa: CASSGITAEAFF; cdr3_nt: TGTGCCAGCAGCGGTATTACGGCTGAAGCTTTCTTT
v_call: TRBV28; clone_size: few; j_call: TRBJ1-1; d_call: TRBD1; cdr3_aa: CASVSAEGALAFF; cdr3_nt: TGTGCCAGCGTCTCCGCGGAGGGGGCGCTGGCTTTCTTT
v_call: TRBV28; clone_size: NA; j_call: TRBJ1-2; d_call: NA; cdr3_aa: CASSLYGENYGYTF; cdr3_nt: TGTGCCAGCAGTTTATACGGGGAAAACTATGGCTACACCTTC
v_call: TRBV18; clone_size: NA; j_call: TRBJ1-4; d_call: TRBD1; cdr3_aa: CASSLGTDKNEKLFF; cdr3_nt: TGTGCCAGCTCTCTCGGGACAGATAAGAATGAAAAACTGTTTTTT
v_call: TRBV28; clone_size: few; j_call: TRBJ1-1; d_call: TRBD1; cdr3_aa: CASYLHRGAVNTEAFF; cdr3_nt: TGTGCCAGTTATCTACACAGGGGTGCCGTGAACACTGAAGCTTTCTTT
v_call: TRBV27; clone_size: NA; j_call: TRBJ1-4; d_call: NA; cdr3_aa: CASRARVVPNEKLFF; cdr3_nt: TGTGCCAGCAGGGCCAGGGTGGTTCCTAATGAAAAACTGTTTTTT
v_call: TRBV23-1; clone_size: NA; j_call: TRBJ1-1; d_call: NA; cdr3_aa: CASSQSMGEDMNTEAFF; cdr3_nt: TGCGCCAGCAGTCAATCGATGGGAGAAGATATGAACACTGAAGCTTTCTTT
v_call: TRBV5-5; clone_size: NA; j_call: TRBJ1-1; d_call: NA; cdr3_aa: CASSFVGSVAFF; cdr3_nt: TGTGCCAGCAGCTTCGTGGGTAGCGTAGCTTTCTTT
v_call: TRBV19; clone_size: NA; j_call: TRBJ2-1; d_call: TRBD2; cdr3_aa: CARPTSGGANEQFF; cdr3_nt: TGTGCCCGCCCAACTAGCGGGGGGGCAAATGAGCAGTTCTTC
v_call: TRBV5-1; clone_size: NA; j_call: TRBJ1-2; d_call: TRBD1; cdr3_aa: CASSRTRDRVEDYGYTF; cdr3_nt: TGCGCCAGCAGCCGAACCCGGGACAGGGTTGAGGACTATGGCTACACCTTC
v_call: TRBV28; clone_size: NA; j_call: TRBJ2-2; d_call: NA; cdr3_aa: CASSQQNTGELFF; cdr3_nt: TGTGCCAGCAGTCAACAGAACACCGGGGAGCTGTTTTTT
v_call: TRBV6-5; clone_size: NA; j_call: TRBJ2-7; d_call: NA; cdr3_aa: CASSYSKEREQYF; cdr3_nt: TGTGCCAGCAGTTACTCGAAGGAGAGGGAGCAGTACTTC
v_call: TRBV10-3; clone_size: NA; j_call: TRBJ1-6; d_call: TRBD1; cdr3_aa: CAIRDRSNSPLHF; cdr3_nt: TGTGCCATCAGGGACAGGAGTAATTCACCCCTCCACTTT